Sequencing of this TCR beta chain was carried out in a study of blood T cell repertoires in COVID-19. Background on the study: From the United States, Italy and Spain came samples of acute and convalescent COVID-19. Sources were T cells, B-cell-depleted T cells, or PBMCs; the material itself was cDNA or gDNA.

This CDR3 comprises 17 residues. Per the germline V gene, CDR1 is LGHDT and CDR2 is YNNKEL (reference sequence). Trimming cost V 0 bases and J 0 bases, with 14 bases left between them. As handled by the study authors: By means of reference gene primer amplification, nucleated cell counts were estimated. The assay was immunoSEQ multiplex PCR, and TCRdb's table has in-frame clones only and misses some. V and J calls plus clone size are reproduced from that table; the DNA served to infer D and trimming. This sample has about 310,000 clones, with around 86% found just once. This chain connects TRBV3-1 (or the pseudogene TRBV3-2) to TRBJ1-1; maybe TRBD1 (5 bases). The clonotype comes from a man between 65 and 85 years old with acute or convalescent COVID-19. Sequenced material: peripheral blood. CDR3 in amino acids: CASSQDGQGTMNTEAFF. DNA of the CDR3: TGTGCCAGCAGCCAAGACGGGCAGGGAACCATGAACACTGAAGCTTTCTTT.